Here is one T cell receptor beta chain with its context. The record originates from a study of blood T cell repertoires in COVID-19. V shed 3 bases and J 0 bases; nucleotides not matched to a gene: 8. The CDR3 loop spans 19 amino acids. The germline gives CDR1 SGHRS, CDR2 YFSETQ. The assay was immunoSEQ multiplex PCR, and TCRdb's table has in-frame clones only and misses some. In the table there are about 200,000 clones, around 85% of which are singletons. The chain employs TRBV5-1 and TRBJ1-6; 11 bases are a match to TRBD1. This TCR was recovered from a man aged 55 to 70 with COVID-19, enrolled during active disease. The sample was peripheral blood. CDR3 coding DNA: TGCGCCAGCAGCTCCGGGACAGGGGGACCAAGCTCCTATAATTCACCCCTCCACTTT. Encoded protein: CASSSGTGGPSSYNSPLHF.